This T cell receptor beta chain was observed in a study of monozygotic twins with inflammatory bowel disease. TCRdb re-called the 5' RACE reads and catalogs CDR3 proteins one per entry, DNA excluded. This sample's table reports over 350,000 distinct CDR3 sequences. This clonotype was obtained from a human donor with ulcerative colitis or Crohn's disease, or a healthy co-twin of an affected twin (not recorded which). Sequencing was done on a sample of blood.

The CDR3 spells CASTPAGRRVRNEQFF. The V call is TRBV12-3 or TRBV12-4, the J call TRBJ2-1; TCRdb's D call of TRBD1 is untestable without DNA. The CDR3 is 16 residues long.